Listed below are T cell receptor beta chains from one sample, sequenced in a study of PD-1 blockade in classical Hodgkin lymphoma. Profiled with immunoSEQ multiplex PCR; TCRdb holds only in-frame clones, not every one. The sample has 8,000 to 9,000 clones; 80% to 85% are singletons. Sequenced material: CD4+ T cells from blood, taken at baseline. The receptors derive from a human donor with classical Hodgkin lymphoma. CDR3s include the opening cysteine and the closing phenylalanine or tryptophan. The D gene is left open where the match is weak. Where a row states a size, it is once, few, many or the class of an expanded clone; other rows omit it.

>TRBD2|TRBJ2-7|TRBV29-1|NA
CSVRTSGRARRYEQYF
TGCAGCGTTAGAACTAGCGGGAGGGCTCGGCGCTACGAGCAGTACTTC
>TRBD2|TRBJ2-7|TRBV6-1|NA
CASSDLAGPSEQYF
TGTGCCAGCAGTGATCTAGCGGGGCCGTCAGAGCAGTACTTC
>TRBD2|TRBJ2-5|TRBV28|NA
CASSPPGLAGGIPGTQYF
TGTGCCAGCAGCCCCCCGGGGCTAGCGGGAGGGATCCCAGGGACCCAGTACTTC
>NA|TRBJ1-1|TRBV19|NA
CASSIDVGTTEAFF
TGTGCCAGTAGTATAGACGTGGGAACCACTGAAGCTTTCTTT
>NA|TRBJ2-1|TRBV5-1|NA
CASSLNLGGEQFF
TGCGCCAGCAGCCTAAATTTAGGGGGTGAGCAGTTCTTC
>NA|TRBJ1-2|TRBV4-1|NA
CASSVTRNRKTYGYTF
TGCGCCAGCAGCGTAACCAGGAACCGAAAGACCTATGGCTACACCTTC
>NA|TRBJ2-1|TRBV5-1|NA
CASSSHPGDNEQFF
TGCGCCAGCAGCAGCCACCCAGGGGACAATGAGCAGTTCTTC
>NA|TRBJ2-7|TRBV20-1|NA
CSAGNGAFWNF
TGCAGTGCTGGTAATGGGGCATTTTGGAACTTC
>NA|TRBJ2-2|TRBV6-5|NA
CASSYGLFSNTGELFF
TGTGCCAGCAGTTACGGTTTGTTCTCGAACACCGGGGAGCTGTTTTTT
>NA|TRBJ2-1|TRBV7-2|NA
CASSLVGSSHEQFF
TGTGCCAGCAGCTTAGTGGGGTCTTCCCATGAGCAGTTCTTC
>NA|TRBJ2-2|TRBV9|NA
CASSVTIGTGELFF
TGTGCCAGCAGCGTCACTATAGGGACCGGGGAGCTGTTTTTT
>TRBD1|TRBJ2-3|TRBV5-6|NA
CASSPGQGEASTQYF
TGTGCCAGCAGCCCAGGACAGGGAGAGGCGAGTACGCAGTATTTT
>TRBD1|TRBJ2-7|TRBV6-1|NA
CASSDPDRADEQYF
TGTGCCAGCAGTGACCCAGACAGGGCGGACGAGCAGTACTTC
>NA|TRBJ2-7|TRBV6-5|NA
CASSWDGFYEQYF
TGTGCCAGCAGTTGGGACGGCTTCTACGAGCAGTACTTC
>NA|TRBJ2-1|TRBV6-4|NA
CASEGQRVYNEQFF
TGTGCCAGCGAAGGCCAGCGGGTTTACAATGAGCAGTTCTTC
>NA|TRBJ2-6|TRBV18|NA
CASSPPLRYSGANVLTF
TGTGCCAGCTCACCACCCCTCCGTTACTCTGGGGCCAACGTCCTGACTTTC
>NA|TRBJ2-5|TRBV6-6|NA
CASRTSQETQYF
TGTGCCAGCCGGACTTCACAAGAGACCCAGTACTTC
>NA|TRBJ1-1|TRBV27|NA
CASSLSGQNTEAFF
TGTGCCAGCAGTTTATCGGGGCAGAACACTGAAGCTTTCTTT
>TRBD2|TRBJ2-2|TRBV7-2|NA
CASSKRLAGLTGELFF
TGTGCCAGCAGCAAGCGACTAGCGGGTTTAACCGGGGAGCTGTTTTTT
>TRBD1|TRBJ1-1|TRBV19|once
CASRAGTGGIVGTEAFF
TGTGCCAGTAGAGCCGGGACAGGGGGAATCGTTGGCACTGAAGCTTTCTTT
>NA|TRBJ1-6|TRBV30|NA
CAWSVIWNSPLHF
TGTGCCTGGAGTGTAATTTGGAATTCACCCCTCCACTTT
>NA|TRBJ1-1|TRBV7-9|few
CASRSGWGNTEAFF
TGTGCCAGCCGCTCAGGGTGGGGGAACACTGAAGCTTTCTTT
>TRBD1|TRBJ1-2|TRBV27|once
CASTPGQGSGNYGYTF
TGTGCCAGCACCCCGGGACAGGGGTCTGGTAACTATGGCTACACCTTC
>TRBD1|TRBJ2-7|TRBV18|NA
CASSPRQGSSYEQYF
TGTGCCAGCTCTCCTAGACAGGGAAGCTCCTACGAGCAGTACTTC
>TRBD1|TRBJ2-7|TRBV7-9|NA
CASSLGPTGNYEQYF
TGTGCCAGCAGCTTGGGACCGACAGGGAACTACGAGCAGTACTTC
>NA|TRBJ2-4|TRBV6-6|NA
CASRALTATPIQYF
TGTGCCAGCAGGGCCCTGACCGCTACCCCCATTCAGTACTTC
>NA|TRBJ2-6|TRBV6-1|NA
CASSGLSRGANVLTF
TGTGCCAGCAGTGGCCTCTCGCGAGGGGCCAACGTCCTGACTTTC
>NA|TRBJ1-1|TRBV30|NA
CAWSPFRGLGNTEAFF
TGTGCCTGGAGTCCTTTCCGGGGGTTAGGGAACACTGAAGCTTTCTTT
>TRBD1|TRBJ2-6|TRBV19|NA
CASSMARTGRFFSGANVLTF
TGTGCCAGTAGTATGGCCCGGACAGGGCGATTTTTCTCTGGGGCCAACGTCCTGACTTTC
>TRBD2|TRBJ2-1|TRBV6-4|NA
CASSLPSGRANEQFF
TGTGCCAGCAGCCTACCTAGCGGGAGGGCCAATGAGCAGTTCTTC
>NA|TRBJ1-1|TRBV11-2|NA
CASSSTRTATSSF
TGTGCCAGCAGCTCTACTAGGACAGCTACATCTTCCTTT
>NA|TRBJ1-3|TRBV6-1|NA
CASSQMSSGNTIYF
TGTGCCAGCAGCCAAATGAGCTCTGGAAACACCATATATTTT
>NA|TRBJ1-5|TRBV23-1|NA
CALQGFSNQPQHF
TGCGCCCTACAGGGTTTCAGCAATCAGCCCCAGCATTTT
>TRBD2|TRBJ2-6|TRBV14|NA
CASSKGLAGANVLTF
TGTGCCAGCAGCAAGGGACTAGCTGGGGCCAACGTCCTGACTTTC
>NA|TRBJ2-7|TRBV7-2|NA
CASRKTGTYEQYF
TGTGCCAGCAGGAAAACAGGGACCTACGAGCAGTACTTC
>TRBD2|TRBJ2-2|TRBV23-1|NA
CASSPPPSGGTPGELFF
TGCGCCAGCAGTCCGCCCCCTAGCGGGGGGACCCCCGGGGAGCTGTTTTTT
>TRBD1|TRBJ2-6|TRBV19|once
CASSMGTGGTGANVLTF
TGTGCCAGTAGTATGGGGACAGGGGGCACCGGGGCCAACGTCCTGACTTTC
>NA|TRBJ1-2|TRBV19|few
CASTEKRFPYGYTF
TGTGCCAGTACCGAGAAACGGTTCCCCTATGGCTACACCTTC